This TCR beta chain was retrieved from a study of a mutant IDH1 vaccine in newly diagnosed glioma. Study-level information: The therapy given earlier, which was standard therapy, consisted of radiotherapy, temozolomide, or both, and most of the patients received both.

Sequencing was performed with immunoSEQ multiplex PCR; in TCRdb, only in-frame clones are kept and a portion is missing. The repertoire holds tens of thousands of clones, with roughly 77% as singletons. Stated time point: week 47, end of study. The vaccine gave 300 ug of a 20-mer mutant IDH1 peptide subcutaneously per dose. Worth noting for this clone: Its antigen is currently unknown.

This material consisted of PBMCs, taken from a glioma patient whose treatment included an IDH1 peptide vaccine. The sequence derives from a man in his forties or fifties with glioma.

CDR3 amino acids: CASSFLGTYEQYF. The CDR3 nucleotides are TGTGCCAGCAGTTTCCTGGGGACCTACGAGCAGTACTTC. The chain has TRBV7-9 and TRBJ2-7; D gene unclear. The CDR3 has 13 amino acids. V gave up 6 bases and J gave up 2 bases, with 11 bases separating them. Germline values: CDR1 SEHNR, CDR2 FQNEAQ (reference sequence).